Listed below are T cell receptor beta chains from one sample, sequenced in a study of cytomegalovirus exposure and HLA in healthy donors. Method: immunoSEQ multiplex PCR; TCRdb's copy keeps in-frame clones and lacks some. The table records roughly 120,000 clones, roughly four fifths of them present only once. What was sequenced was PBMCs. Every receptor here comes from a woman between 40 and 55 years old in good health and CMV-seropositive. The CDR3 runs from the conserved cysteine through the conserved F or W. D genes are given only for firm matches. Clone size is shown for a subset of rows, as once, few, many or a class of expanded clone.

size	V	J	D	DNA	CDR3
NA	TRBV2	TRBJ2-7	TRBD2	TGTGCCAGCAGTCAGACTAGCATGAGCCTGCAGTACTTC	CASSQTSMSLQYF
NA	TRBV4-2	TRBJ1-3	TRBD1	TGTGCCAGCAGCCAATGGCAGGGGGATGGAAACACCATATATTTT	CASSQWQGDGNTIYF
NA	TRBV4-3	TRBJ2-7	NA	TGCGCCAGCAGCCAAGATCGGGGAGGTTACGAGCAGTACTTC	CASSQDRGGYEQYF
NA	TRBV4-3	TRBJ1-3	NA	TGCGCCAGCAGCCAATCCCAGGGTTCTGGAAACACCATATATTTT	CASSQSQGSGNTIYF
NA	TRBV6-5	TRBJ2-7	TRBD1	TGTGCCAGCAGCCGAGAGGGGACAGGACGGGGCGAGCAGTACTTC	CASSREGTGRGEQYF
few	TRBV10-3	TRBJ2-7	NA	TGTGCCATCAGTGCCCGGGGGTTCTCCTACGAGCAGTACTTC	CAISARGFSYEQYF
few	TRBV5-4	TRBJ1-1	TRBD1	TGTGCCAGCAGCGGGTTGGGACAGATAACTGAAGCTTTCTTT	CASSGLGQITEAFF
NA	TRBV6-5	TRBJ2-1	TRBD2	TGTGCCAGCAGCCGCACTAGCGAAACTGAGCAGTTCTTC	CASSRTSETEQFF
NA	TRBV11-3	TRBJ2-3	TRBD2	TGTGCCAGCAGCTCCGGGACTAGTAACACAGATACGCAGTATTTT	CASSSGTSNTDTQYF
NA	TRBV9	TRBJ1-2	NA	TGTGCCAGCAGCGCGGACACAAACTATGGCTACACCTTC	CASSADTNYGYTF
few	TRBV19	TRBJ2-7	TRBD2	TGTGCCAGTAGTATCCTCCCTAGCGGGCAAAACGAGCAGTACTTC	CASSILPSGQNEQYF
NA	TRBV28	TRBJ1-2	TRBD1	TGTGCCAGCAGTTTGCGGACAGGGGGGAACTATGGCTACACCTTC	CASSLRTGGNYGYTF
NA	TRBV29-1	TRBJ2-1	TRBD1	TGCAGCGTTGAAGAAACAGGGGGTTTTAGTGAGCAGTTCTTC	CSVEETGGFSEQFF
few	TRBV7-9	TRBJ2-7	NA	TGTGCCAGCAGCTTTACGACTGGAGCCTACGAGCAGTACTTC	CASSFTTGAYEQYF
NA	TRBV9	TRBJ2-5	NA	TGTGCCAGCAGCGTAGGTGGCGGGATGACCCAAGAGACCCAGTACTTC	CASSVGGGMTQETQYF
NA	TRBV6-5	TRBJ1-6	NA	TGTGCCAGCAGCCGGACAGTCTATAATTCACCCCTCCACTTT	CASSRTVYNSPLHF
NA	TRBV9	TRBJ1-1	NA	TGTGCCAGCAGCGTAGCTCCCGGCGAACAGTATGAAGCTTTCTTT	CASSVAPGEQYEAFF
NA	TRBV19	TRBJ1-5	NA	TGTGCCAGTAGTATCAAGACAGAGAATCAGCCCCAGCATTTT	CASSIKTENQPQHF
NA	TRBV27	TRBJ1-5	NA	TGTGCCAGCAGGACGGAGGGTCAGCCCCAGCATTTT	CASRTEGQPQHF
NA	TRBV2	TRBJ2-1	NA	TGTGCCAGCCGCTTCGGGGGAAATGAGCAGTTCTTC	CASRFGGNEQFF
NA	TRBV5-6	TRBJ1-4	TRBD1	TGTGCCAGCAGCTTGGTTGGGACAGGGGGTGAAAAACTGTTTTTT	CASSLVGTGGEKLFF
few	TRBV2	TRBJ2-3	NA	TGTGCCAGCAGTAGTAGAAGTCTTGGAGGGCCAGATACGCAGTATTTT	CASSSRSLGGPDTQYF
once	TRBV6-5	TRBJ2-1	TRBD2	TGTGCCAGCAGTTCCGTAGCGGGAGGGGTTTACAATGAGCAGTTCTTC	CASSSVAGGVYNEQFF
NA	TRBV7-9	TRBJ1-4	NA	TGTGCCAGCAGCGCCAGGGGAAGCGAGGATGAAAAACTGTTTTTT	CASSARGSEDEKLFF
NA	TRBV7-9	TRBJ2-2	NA	TGTGCCAGCAGCTTAGTCCCGGGAATGGTCACCGGGGAGCTGTTTTTT	CASSLVPGMVTGELFF
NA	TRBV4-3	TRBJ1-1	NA	TGCGCCAGCAGCCAAGTTACGGCCAGGGATTATTTCTTT	CASSQVTARDYFF
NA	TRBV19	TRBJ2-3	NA	TGTGCCAGGTTTCCAGCCTCGGACTTCACAGATACGCAGTATTTT	CARFPASDFTDTQYF
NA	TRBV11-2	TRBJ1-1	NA	TGTGCCAGCAGCCGTTTAGGGGCTGAAGCTTTCTTT	CASSRLGAEAFF
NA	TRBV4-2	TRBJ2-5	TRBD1	TGTGCCAGCAGCCAAGGTGGGACAGGGCAAGAGACCCAGTACTTC	CASSQGGTGQETQYF
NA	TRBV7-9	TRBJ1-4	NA	TGTGCCAGCAGCGGCAGCGGTTTGAATGAAAAACTGTTTTTT	CASSGSGLNEKLFF
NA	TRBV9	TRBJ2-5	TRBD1	TGTGCCAGCAGCGTAGAGGACAGGGGGCAATTAGAGACCCAGTACTTC	CASSVEDRGQLETQYF
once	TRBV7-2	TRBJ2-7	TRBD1	TGTGCCAGCAGCCCCAGGGACAGGGGCCCCTACGAGCAGTACTTC	CASSPRDRGPYEQYF
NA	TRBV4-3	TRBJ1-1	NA	TGCGCCAGCAGCCAAGAACAGGGCACTGAAGCTTTCTTT	CASSQEQGTEAFF
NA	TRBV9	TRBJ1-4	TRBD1	TGTGCCAGCAGCATAGCGACAGGGGCGTCAAGTGCAACTAATGAAAAACTGTTTTTT	CASSIATGASSATNEKLFF
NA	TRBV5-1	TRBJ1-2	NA	TGCGCCAGCAGCCCTGGACAGACCCTTTCGTATGGCTACACCTTC	CASSPGQTLSYGYTF
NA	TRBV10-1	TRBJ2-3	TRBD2	TGCGCCAGCCTCGGCGGGGGGGCAGATACGCAGTATTTT	CASLGGGADTQYF
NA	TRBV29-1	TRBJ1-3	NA	TGCAGCGTTCAACAGCTGGGAAACACCATATATTTT	CSVQQLGNTIYF
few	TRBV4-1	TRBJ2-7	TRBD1	TGCGCCAGCAGCGCCTGGGTCACAGGGGGCAGCTACGAGCAGTACTTC	CASSAWVTGGSYEQYF
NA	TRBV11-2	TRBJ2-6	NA	TGTGCCAGCAGCTTAGTAGGCCGAGGAGGGGCCAACGTCCTGACTTTC	CASSLVGRGGANVLTF
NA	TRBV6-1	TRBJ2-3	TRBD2	TGTGCCAGCGGGGGGCGGGGGGCCGGCACAGATACGCAGTATTTT	CASGGRGAGTDTQYF
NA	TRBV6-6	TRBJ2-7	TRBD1	TGTGCCAGCAGCCGGACAGGTTCCCCCTCCTCCTACGAGCAGTACTTC	CASSRTGSPSSYEQYF
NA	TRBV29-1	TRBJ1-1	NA	TGCAGCGTTGTTACAGTGAACACTGAAGCTTTCTTT	CSVVTVNTEAFF
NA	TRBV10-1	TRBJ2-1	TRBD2	TGCGCCAGCAGTGAGGGACTAGACTCCTACAATGAGCAGTTCTTC	CASSEGLDSYNEQFF
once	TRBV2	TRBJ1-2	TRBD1	TGTGCCAGCAGTGAACGGGGACAGGGTTTAGCTAACTATGGCTACACCTTC	CASSERGQGLANYGYTF
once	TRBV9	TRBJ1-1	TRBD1	TGTGCCAGCAGCGTCGACAGGGGTGGGATCACTGAAGCTTTCTTT	CASSVDRGGITEAFF
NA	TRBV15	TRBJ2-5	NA	TGTGCCACCAGCTTGGAGCCGGAGACCCAGTACTTC	CATSLEPETQYF
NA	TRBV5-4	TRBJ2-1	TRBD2	TGTGCCAGCAGTTCACAACTAGCGGGAGGTCCCAATGAGCAGTTCTTC	CASSSQLAGGPNEQFF
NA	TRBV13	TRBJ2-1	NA	TGTGCCAGCACCCGTGGGAGCGAGCAGTTCTTC	CASTRGSEQFF
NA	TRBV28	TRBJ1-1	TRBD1	TGTGCCAGCAGTACCGGGACAGGAGGATCTGAAGCTTTCTTT	CASSTGTGGSEAFF
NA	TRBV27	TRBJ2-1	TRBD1	TGTGCCAGCAGCCCCGGGACAGGGGCTTACAATGAGCAGTTCTTC	CASSPGTGAYNEQFF
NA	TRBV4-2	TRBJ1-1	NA	TGTGCCAGCAGCCAAGATGGGGCGGGCCGGGGGAGCACTGAAGCTTTCTTT	CASSQDGAGRGSTEAFF
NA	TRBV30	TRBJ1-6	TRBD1	TGTGCCTGGAGTGCGGGACAGGGCCATAATTCACCCCTCCACTTT	CAWSAGQGHNSPLHF
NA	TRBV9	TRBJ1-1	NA	TGTGCCAGCAGCGTAGAGGGGAATGGGTTAACTGAAGCTTTCTTT	CASSVEGNGLTEAFF
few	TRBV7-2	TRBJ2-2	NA	TGTGCCAGCAGGTCAAGGGGATCGAACACCGGGGAGCTGTTTTTT	CASRSRGSNTGELFF
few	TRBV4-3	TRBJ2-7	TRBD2	TGCGCCAGCAGCCAAGGAGGGGCGGGAGGGCCTGACGAGCAGTACTTC	CASSQGGAGGPDEQYF
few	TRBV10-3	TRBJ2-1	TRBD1	TGTGCCGCCCAACAGGGGGCTGGCTACAATGAGCAGTTCTTC	CAAQQGAGYNEQFF
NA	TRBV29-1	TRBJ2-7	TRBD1	TGCAGCGTTGAAGAGACCCACAGGGGGCGGTCTAGGGAGCAGTACTTC	CSVEETHRGRSREQYF
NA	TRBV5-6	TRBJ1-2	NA	TGTGCCAGCAGCCCCCCAGACAGGCTTTGGCATGGCTACACCTTC	CASSPPDRLWHGYTF